What follows is one T cell receptor beta chain and its context. This entry comes from a study of blood T cell repertoires in COVID-19. Study context: Samples of COVID-19 (acute and convalescent) were obtained from the United States, Italy and Spain. The cDNA or gDNA used as material had been derived from T cells, B-cell-depleted T cells, or PBMCs.

Methods used by the authors: Reference gene primer amplification gave nucleated cell count estimates. Measured with immunoSEQ multiplex PCR; TCRdb has only the in-frame clones, and not every one. The V and J calls and clone size were taken over from that table, and D and trimming were inferred from the DNA. The sample shows 310,000 or so clones, about 88% of them seen only once. Germline CDR1 reads GTSNPN; CDR2 reads SVGIG (reference sequence). The CDR3 extends over 14 amino acids. After removal of 3 bases from V and 5 bases from J, the junction contained 6 bases not matched to a gene. This receptor was taken from a man aged 65-85 years with acute or convalescent COVID-19. Sample: peripheral blood. The chain carries TRBV30 and TRBJ2-5; 10 nucleotides line up with TRBD2. The CDR3 DNA reads TGTGCCTGGAGACAAGCGGGGGGGCGGGAGACCCAGTACTTC. Its protein is CAWRQAGGRETQYF.